These 2 T cell receptor beta chains were all obtained from the same sample, sequenced in a study of blood T cell repertoires in COVID-19 (dated by TCRdb to the early 2020s). The library was prepared using the immunoSEQ multiplex PCR assay. What TCRdb holds here is the immuneACCESS table cut down to in-frame rearrangements. Part of the clones is not present; checked against another copy, under half of the missing clones reflect an unresolved V gene, and the others are unexplained. Present in this sample are some 90,000 clones, 65% to 90% of which were seen just once. Approximately 19% of the sample belongs to the ten largest clones. Sample: peripheral blood. Receptors originate from a woman at least 80 years old with acute or convalescent COVID-19.

This clone was counted once. The CDR3 sequence: CASSESLSGETQYF. DNA of the CDR3: TGTGCCAGCAGTGAATCCCTTTCGGGGGAGACCCAGTACTTC. This sequence joins TRBV2 and TRBJ2-5; D might be TRBD2 (5 bases). This CDR3 has 14 residues. Per germline, CDR1 SNHLY and CDR2 FYNNEI. Between the trimmed V and J ends, which lost 2 bases and 5 bases, there was a span of 12 bases.

The rearrangement uses TRBV7-2 and TRBJ1-1, with 7 bases fitting TRBD1. Germline lookup yields CDR1 SGHTA and CDR2 FQGNSA. The length of the CDR3 is 13 residues. With 5 bases clipped from V and 4 bases from J, the junction kept 4 bases outside the gene matches. The CDR3 loop is CASSRSGGTEAFF. CDR3 DNA sequence: TGTGCCAGCAGCCGATCAGGGGGCACTGAAGCTTTCTTT.